A single sample is the source of the 20 T cell receptor beta chains below, sequenced in a study of blood T cell repertoires in COVID-19. Libraries were prepared by immunoSEQ multiplex PCR; TCRdb keeps only in-frame clonotypes and omits some of them. This table holds roughly 150,000 clones, roughly 80% found once. The source material was peripheral blood. These TCRs come from a man between 65 and 85 years old with acute or convalescent COVID-19.

The chain links TRBV6-4 to TRBJ2-1, with a possible D match to TRBD2 (5 bases). Germline lookup yields CDR1 MRHNA and CDR2 SNTAGT. V was shortened by 5 bases and J by 1 base, with 12 bases between the two germline ends. CDR3 size: 15 residues. The CDR3 loop is CASSPKAESYNEQFF. For the CDR3, the DNA is TGTGCCAGCAGTCCAAAAGCGGAGTCCTACAATGAGCAGTTCTTC.

The sample holds a few counts of this clone. The chain employs TRBV5-1 and TRBJ1-1; 7 bases line up with TRBD1. Germline CDR1 reads SGHRS; CDR2 reads YFSETQ. CDR3 length: 14 residues. The trim removed 2 bases at V and 3 bases at J, leaving 4 bases unmatched. As DNA, the CDR3 is TGCGCCAGCAGCTTTGGCAGGGGGGACACTGAAGCTTTCTTT. Translation gives CASSFGRGDTEAFF.

This clone has a count of ten or more. This chain joins TRBV28 and TRBJ2-7; 9 bases are a match to TRBD1. CDR1 MDHEN and CDR2 SYDVKM come from the germline V gene. V lost 4 bases, J lost 3 bases, and 4 bases stayed unmatched. This CDR3 comprises 14 residues. The chain's CDR3 is CASSSTGGDYEQYF. The CDR3 region has the DNA TGTGCCAGCAGTTCGACAGGGGGTGACTACGAGCAGTACTTC. The whole variable domain, filled in from reference TRBV28 and TRBJ2-7, reads DVKVTQSSRYLVKRTGEKVFLECVQDMDHENMFWYRQDPGLGLRLIYFSYDVKMKEKGDIPEGYSVSREKKERFSLILESASTNQTSMYLCASSSTGGDYEQYFGPGTRLTVT.

The V call is TRBV3-1 (or the pseudogene TRBV3-2), the J call TRBJ2-2; 9 nucleotides agree with TRBD2. V lost 4 bases, J lost 5 bases, and 5 bases stayed unmatched. The length of the CDR3 is 15 residues. The germline gives CDR1 LGHDT, CDR2 YNNKEL (reference sequence). The CDR3 coding sequence is TGTGCCAGCAGCCCTCTCAGCGGGGGGACCGGGGAGCTGTTTTTT. This gives the protein CASSPLSGGTGELFF.

This clone was found a few times. In nucleotides, the CDR3 is TGTGCCAGCAGTTTATCTCTGCGGACAGAAGCTTTCTTT. Its translation: CASSLSLRTEAFF. This chain joins TRBV27 and TRBJ1-1; D is perhaps TRBD1 (5 bases). V was trimmed by 0 bases and J by 8 bases, leaving 10 bases between them. Germline lookup yields CDR1 MNHEY and CDR2 SMNVEV (reference sequence). The CDR3 totals 13 residues.

This chain joins TRBV7-2 and TRBJ2-3; no clear D gene. V shed 1 base and J shed 0 bases, with 5 bases lying between them. This CDR3 comprises 14 residues. In germline, CDR1 is SGHTA, CDR2 FQGNSA. The CDR3 DNA sequence: TGTGCCAGCAGCTTAGATCAGAGCACAGATACGCAGTATTTT. It translates to CASSLDQSTDTQYF.

The rearrangement links TRBV6-5 to TRBJ2-1; 7 nucleotides match TRBD2. The ends lost 0 bases at V and 6 bases at J; junction bases unmatched: 2. This CDR3 comprises 14 residues. CDR1 and CDR2 (germline): MNHEY, SVGAGI. CDR3 DNA: TGTGCCAGCAGTTACTCGACTAGCACCAATGAGCAGTTCTTC. Translated, it gives CASSYSTSTNEQFF.

In this sample, this clone turned up once. The chain employs TRBV3-1 (or the pseudogene TRBV3-2) and TRBJ2-1, with D hard to call. This CDR3 contains 14 residues. Germline V gene data show CDR1 as LGHDT and CDR2 as YNNKEL (reference sequence). Trimming stripped 0 bases from V and 9 bases from J, with 12 bases between. Written as DNA, the CDR3 is TGTGCCAGCAGCCAAGATACATTAGCCCGTGAGCAGTTCTTC. It specifies CASSQDTLAREQFF.

The chain is built from TRBV7-8 and TRBJ2-5; D unclear. V was trimmed by 0 bases and J by 2 bases, leaving 10 bases between them. The CDR3 is made up of 15 amino acids. The germline V gene has CDR1 SGHVS and CDR2 FQNEAQ. The CDR3 DNA is TGTGCCAGCAGCTTAGCGCTCGTCCTACAAGAGACCCAGTACTTC. It specifies CASSLALVLQETQYF.

The chain uses TRBV12-3 or TRBV12-4 and TRBJ2-7; D might be TRBD1 (5 bases). Trimming cost V 6 bases and J 5 bases, with 8 bases left between them. The CDR3 is 11 amino acids. Here the CDR3 DNA reads TGTGCCAGCAGCAAGGGGAACGAGCAGTACTTC. Amino acid sequence: CASSKGNEQYF.

V is TRBV19 and J is TRBJ1-5, with D uncertain. With 4 bases removed from V and 1 base from J, the gap between germline ends came to 17 bases. Looked up from germline, CDR1 is LNHDA and CDR2 is SQIVND (reference sequence). The CDR3 consists of 17 residues. The CDR3: CASSKRVLLKSNQPQHF. As DNA, the CDR3 is TGTGCCAGTAGTAAGAGGGTTTTACTGAAGAGCAATCAGCCCCAGCATTTT.

This clone was observed once. The chain carries TRBV6-6 and TRBJ1-2; D uncertain. V was trimmed by 0 bases and J by 3 bases, leaving 8 bases between them. Germline values: CDR1 MNHNY, CDR2 SVGAGI (reference sequence). The CDR3 runs 14 residues. CDR3 loop: CASSYSGADYGYTF. CDR3 DNA sequence: TGTGCCAGCAGTTACTCAGGAGCAGACTATGGCTACACCTTC.

This chain joins TRBV18 and TRBJ1-1, with a weak D call TRBD1 (6 bases). V was cut by 0 bases and J by 3 bases, with 11 bases left in between. This CDR3 is 15 amino acids long. Germline lookup yields CDR1 KGHSH and CDR2 LQKENI. The CDR3 spells CASSPPNGGDTEAFF. Here the CDR3 DNA reads TGTGCCAGCTCACCACCGAATGGGGGCGACACTGAAGCTTTCTTT.

V usage is TRBV11-2 and J usage is TRBJ2-3; 11 nucleotides align to TRBD2. CDR1 is SGHAT, CDR2 FQNNGV, per germline. The junction had 9 bases not matched to a gene; V was cut back by 1 base and J by 0 bases. This CDR3 region has 19 residues. This CDR3 reads CASSLATGTSGTSTDTQYF. For the CDR3, the DNA is TGTGCCAGCAGCTTAGCCACCGGGACTAGCGGCACTAGCACAGATACGCAGTATTTT.

The gene calls are TRBV9 and TRBJ1-2; weak D call: TRBD1 (6 bases). CDR1 is SGDLS and CDR2 is YYNGEE in the germline V gene. CDR3 size: 15 residues. V was clipped by 0 bases and J by 4 bases, with 13 bases between them. The CDR3 is CASSVGAGAIYGYTF. CDR3 in DNA: TGTGCCAGCAGCGTAGGGGCAGGGGCGATCTATGGCTACACCTTC. Filled out from reference TRBV9 and TRBJ1-2, the complete variable domain reads DSGVTQTPKHLITATGQRVTLRCSPRSGDLSVYWYQQSLDQGLQFLIQYYNGEERAKGNILERFSAQQFPDLHSELNLSSLELGDSALYFCASSVGAGAIYGYTFGSGTRLTVV.

The chain joins TRBV5-6 to TRBJ1-5; unclear D gene. The CDR3 spans 15 residues. V was shortened by 4 bases and J by 0 bases, with 11 bases between the two germline ends. The germline V gene has CDR1 SGHDT and CDR2 YYEEEE. DNA of the CDR3: TGTGCCAGCAGCGTCTACGGGGTTAGCAATCAGCCCCAGCATTTT. Protein sequence: CASSVYGVSNQPQHF.

V usage is TRBV5-1 and J usage is TRBJ2-1; possibly TRBD1 for D (5 bases). Germline V gene sequence: CDR1 SGHRS, CDR2 YFSETQ. V was pared by 1 base and J by 10 bases, with 9 bases between. The CDR3 is made up of 12 amino acids. The CDR3 sequence is CASSLSQGEQFF. In DNA form, the CDR3 reads TGCGCCAGCAGCTTGTCGCAGGGAGAGCAGTTCTTC.

This clone appeared a single time. This sequence joins TRBV7-2 and TRBJ2-1, with D perhaps TRBD2 (6 bases). The V and J ends lost 5 bases and 4 bases respectively, with 12 bases between them. CDR1 and CDR2 from the germline V gene are SGHTA and FQGNSA. The CDR3 length is 14 residues. The CDR3 bases are TGTGCCAGCAGCCCCGGGACTGCTTACAATGAGCAGTTCTTC. Protein product: CASSPGTAYNEQFF.

V gene TRBV14 combines with J gene TRBJ2-1, with 10 bases lining up with TRBD2. Unmatched junction bases numbered 7, after V lost 5 bases and J lost 6 bases. Germline values: CDR1 SGHDN, CDR2 FVKESK. The CDR3 is 15 amino acids. CDR3 bases: TGTGCCAGCAGCATATCTAGCGGGGGAGGCAATGAGCAGTTCTTC. This gives the protein CASSISSGGGNEQFF.

The chain couples TRBV5-1 to TRBJ1-1, with 7 bases identical to TRBD1. CDR1 and CDR2 (germline): SGHRS, YFSETQ. V lost 1 base, J lost 3 bases, and 3 bases stayed unmatched. CDR3 length: 14 amino acids. The CDR3: CASSLQGVDTEAFF. For the CDR3, the DNA is TGCGCCAGCAGCTTGCAGGGGGTGGACACTGAAGCTTTCTTT.